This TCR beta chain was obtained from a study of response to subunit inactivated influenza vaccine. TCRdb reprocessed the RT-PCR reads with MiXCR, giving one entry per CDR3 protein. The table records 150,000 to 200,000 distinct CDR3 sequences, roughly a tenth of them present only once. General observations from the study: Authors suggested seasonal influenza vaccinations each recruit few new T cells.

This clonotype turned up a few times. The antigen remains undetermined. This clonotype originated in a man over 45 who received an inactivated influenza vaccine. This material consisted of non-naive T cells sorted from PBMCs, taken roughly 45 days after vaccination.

CDR3 nucleotide sequence: TGTGCCAGCAGCTTAGGGAGGGACTCCTACGAGCAGTACTTC. Residues: CASSLGRDSYEQYF. V gene TRBV13 combines with J gene TRBJ2-7, with TRBD2 as a possible D gene (5 bases). The CDR3 contains 14 residues. Germline V CDR1 and CDR2: PRHDT, FYEKMQ (reference sequence). The germline V and J ends were trimmed by 0 bases and 0 bases, with 6 bases remaining between them. Filled out from reference TRBV13 and TRBJ2-7, the complete variable domain reads AAGVIQSPRHLIKEKRETATLKCYPIPRHDTVYWYQQGPGQDPQFLISFYEKMQSDKGSIPDRFSAQQFSDYHSELNMSSLELGDSALYFCASSLGRDSYEQYFGPGTRLTVT.